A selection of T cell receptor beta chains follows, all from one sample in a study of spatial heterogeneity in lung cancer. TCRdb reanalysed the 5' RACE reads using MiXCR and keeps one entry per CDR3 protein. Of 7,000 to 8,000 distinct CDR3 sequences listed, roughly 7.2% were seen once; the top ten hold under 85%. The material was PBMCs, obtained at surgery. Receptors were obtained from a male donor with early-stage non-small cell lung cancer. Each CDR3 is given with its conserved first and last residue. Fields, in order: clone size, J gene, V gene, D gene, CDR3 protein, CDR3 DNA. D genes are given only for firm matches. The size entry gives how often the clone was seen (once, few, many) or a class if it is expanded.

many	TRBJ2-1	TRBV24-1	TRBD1	CATRQTGGRDEQFF	TGTGCCACCAGACAGACAGGGGGAAGAGATGAGCAGTTCTTC
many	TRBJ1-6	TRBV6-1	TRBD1	CASSEAGQGRSPLHF	TGTGCCAGCAGTGAAGCGGGACAGGGACGGTCACCCCTCCACTTT
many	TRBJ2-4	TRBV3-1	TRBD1	CASSQYPGQGNIQYF	TGTGCCAGCAGCCAATACCCGGGACAGGGGAACATTCAGTACTTC
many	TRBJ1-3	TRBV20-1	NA	CSARGHGNTIYF	TGCAGTGCTCGTGGTCATGGAAACACCATATATTTT
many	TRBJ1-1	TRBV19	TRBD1	CASSILDRGEVTAEAFF	TGTGCCAGTAGTATCTTGGACAGGGGAGAGGTTACCGCTGAAGCTTTCTTT
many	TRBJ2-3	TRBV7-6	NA	CASSLDWRGTDTQYF	TGTGCCAGCAGCTTAGATTGGCGGGGCACAGATACGCAGTATTTT
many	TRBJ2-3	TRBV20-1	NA	CSAWGTGSRTDTQYF	TGCAGTGCCTGGGGAACAGGGTCGCGCACAGATACGCAGTATTTT
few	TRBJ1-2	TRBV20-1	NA	CSAEQGAEGYTF	TGCAGTGCGGAACAGGGTGCGGAAGGCTACACCTTC
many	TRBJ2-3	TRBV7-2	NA	CASSFALATDTQYF	TGTGCCAGCAGCTTCGCCCTAGCGACAGATACGCAGTATTTT
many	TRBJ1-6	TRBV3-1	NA	CASSPSLVVPLHF	TGTGCCAGCAGCCCGAGCCTTGTAGTGCCCCTCCACTTT